These T cell receptor beta chains were read from a single sample in a study of a mutant IDH1 vaccine in newly diagnosed glioma. The antigens for these receptors are not known. Some clones are missing from TCRdb's copy, which holds only in-frame ones; the method was immunoSEQ multiplex PCR. The repertoire includes tens of thousands of clones, around 92% of them detected once, and approximately 2.5% sits in the top ten. The source was PBMCs, collected from a glioma patient whose treatment included an IDH1 peptide vaccine. These receptors all come from a man aged 50 to 59 with glioma. Both conserved end residues are part of each CDR3. The D gene is left open where the match is weak. Rows may omit the clone size; those that give it use once, few, many or a size class.

J: TRBJ1-5; size: once; V: TRBV9; D: -; DNA: TGTGCCAGCAGCGTAGAGGGCGGAAAGAAGCCCCAGCATTTT; CDR3: CASSVEGGKKPQHF
J: TRBJ2-5; size: -; V: TRBV7-2; D: TRBD2; DNA: TGTGCCAGCAGCTTAGCAGGGAGGGGAGAGACCCAGTACTTC; CDR3: CASSLAGRGETQYF
J: TRBJ2-3; size: -; V: TRBV5-1; D: TRBD2; DNA: TGCGCCAGCAGCTTGAACGATGGGGGGGGGACAGATACGCAGTATTTT; CDR3: CASSLNDGGGTDTQYF
J: TRBJ2-7; size: -; V: TRBV30; D: -; DNA: TGTGCCTGGAGTGTCGGACAGCTATACGAGCAGTACTTC; CDR3: CAWSVGQLYEQYF
J: TRBJ1-1; size: -; V: TRBV28; D: TRBD1; DNA: TGTGCCAGCAGTTTTCCGGGACAGGTGAACACTGAAGCTTTCTTT; CDR3: CASSFPGQVNTEAFF
J: TRBJ2-1; size: few; V: TRBV7-9; D: -; DNA: TGTGCCAGCAGCCTGAGTCCTGGGACGGATGAGCAGTTCTTC; CDR3: CASSLSPGTDEQFF
J: TRBJ1-1; size: -; V: TRBV7-9; D: -; DNA: TGTGCCAGCAGCGTTACGCGGGACACTGAAGCTTTCTTT; CDR3: CASSVTRDTEAFF
J: TRBJ1-2; size: -; V: TRBV19; D: TRBD1; DNA: TGTGCCAGTAGCCTCGGCAGGGGGCGATCGGACGGCTACACCTTC; CDR3: CASSLGRGRSDGYTF
J: TRBJ2-7; size: -; V: TRBV18; D: TRBD2; DNA: TGTGCCAGCTCACCAGGCAGGACGACTAGCGGGACCTCCTACGAGCAGTACTTC; CDR3: CASSPGRTTSGTSYEQYF
J: TRBJ2-3; size: -; V: TRBV19; D: -; DNA: TGTGCCAGTAGTCATAACGGGATGGTGGATACGCAGTATTTT; CDR3: CASSHNGMVDTQYF
J: TRBJ1-2; size: -; V: TRBV11-2; D: -; DNA: TGTGCCAGCAGTCAACAGGGAGGAGGTGGCTACACCTTC; CDR3: CASSQQGGGGYTF
J: TRBJ2-7; size: -; V: TRBV6-1; D: TRBD1; DNA: TGTGCCAGCAGTGAGTTTGGACAGGGCGGCGAGCAGTACTTC; CDR3: CASSEFGQGGEQYF
J: TRBJ1-4; size: -; V: TRBV4-1; D: -; DNA: TGCGCCAGCAGCCAAGTGGACAGAGGCTCTAATGAAAAACTGTTTTTT; CDR3: CASSQVDRGSNEKLFF
J: TRBJ1-5; size: -; V: TRBV6-1; D: TRBD1; DNA: TGTGCCAGCAGTGATCAGACAGGGAGCGGCCAGCCCCAGCATTTT; CDR3: CASSDQTGSGQPQHF
J: TRBJ2-2; size: -; V: TRBV7-9; D: -; DNA: TGTGCCAGCAGCTTAGCGCACAGGCCCGGGGAGCTGTTTTTT; CDR3: CASSLAHRPGELFF
J: TRBJ2-7; size: -; V: TRBV2; D: TRBD1; DNA: TGTGCCAGCAGTGATGCGCAGGGGGCCGACGAGCAGTACTTC; CDR3: CASSDAQGADEQYF
J: TRBJ1-1; size: -; V: TRBV9; D: TRBD1; DNA: TGTGCCAGCAGCGAAGAAACCCGGGACAGAGAAGCTTTCTTT; CDR3: CASSEETRDREAFF
J: TRBJ2-5; size: -; V: TRBV2; D: TRBD2; DNA: TGTGCCAGCAGTGTACTAGCGCTAGAGACCCAGTACTTC; CDR3: CASSVLALETQYF
J: TRBJ1-5; size: -; V: TRBV2; D: -; DNA: TGTGCCAGCAGTGGCCAGAGCAATCAGCCCCAGCATTTT; CDR3: CASSGQSNQPQHF
J: TRBJ1-4; size: -; V: TRBV5-1; D: -; DNA: TGCGCCAGCAGTATCTCAACAGCTAATGAAAAACTGTTTTTT; CDR3: CASSISTANEKLFF
J: TRBJ1-2; size: -; V: TRBV4-2; D: -; DNA: TGTGCCAGCAGCCAAGGGGCCCAAGGGGGCTATGGCTACACCTTC; CDR3: CASSQGAQGGYGYTF
J: TRBJ2-7; size: -; V: TRBV14; D: TRBD1; DNA: TGTGCCAGCAGCCCTCTTGGGACAGGCCTCGAGCAGTACTTC; CDR3: CASSPLGTGLEQYF
J: TRBJ2-2; size: -; V: TRBV27; D: TRBD1; DNA: TGTGCCAGCAGCTCGGGAGGACAGGGGCACACCGGGGAGCTGTTTTTT; CDR3: CASSSGGQGHTGELFF
J: TRBJ1-5; size: -; V: TRBV7-7; D: -; DNA: TGTGCTAGCAGCTTAAGTACTAATCAGCCCCAGCATTTT; CDR3: CASSLSTNQPQHF
J: TRBJ2-7; size: -; V: TRBV4-1; D: -; DNA: TGCGCCAGCCGGGACATCCGAAGGCCCTACGAGCAGTACTTC; CDR3: CASRDIRRPYEQYF
J: TRBJ2-2; size: -; V: TRBV7-9; D: -; DNA: TGTGCCAGCAGCTTACGACGGCTGGGCGGGGAGCTGTTTTTT; CDR3: CASSLRRLGGELFF
J: TRBJ1-2; size: -; V: TRBV28; D: -; DNA: TGTGCCAGCACCCAACGCGCCCTAACAGAGGGCTACACCTTC; CDR3: CASTQRALTEGYTF
J: TRBJ2-1; size: -; V: TRBV9; D: TRBD2; DNA: TGTGCCAGCAGCGGAGGTCTTAGCGGGGGGTCGAGCTCCTACAATGAGCAGTTCTTC; CDR3: CASSGGLSGGSSSYNEQFF
J: TRBJ2-2; size: -; V: TRBV4-2; D: -; DNA: TGTGCCAGCAGCCAAGTAGGCAGGGTGAACACCGGGGAGCTGTTTTTT; CDR3: CASSQVGRVNTGELFF
J: TRBJ2-1; size: -; V: TRBV19; D: TRBD2; DNA: TGTGCCAGTATGGCGGGAGGAACCCCTTTCGGAGAGCAGTTCTTC; CDR3: CASMAGGTPFGEQFF
J: TRBJ1-2; size: once; V: TRBV2; D: TRBD1; DNA: TGTGCCAGCAGCCAGGGGGAAAACTATGGCTACACCTTC; CDR3: CASSQGENYGYTF
J: TRBJ1-5; size: -; V: TRBV2; D: -; DNA: TGTGCCAGCAGTGAGCGGGGCCGCCGGGGCAATCAGCCCCAGCATTTT; CDR3: CASSERGRRGNQPQHF
J: TRBJ1-3; size: -; V: TRBV6-1; D: -; DNA: TGTGCCAGCCGACTTGCCCTGGGAAACACCATATATTTT; CDR3: CASRLALGNTIYF
J: TRBJ2-2; size: -; V: TRBV5-4; D: -; DNA: TGTGCCAGCAGCTTGGCGGGGATGAACACCGGGGAGCTGTTTTTT; CDR3: CASSLAGMNTGELFF
J: TRBJ2-2; size: -; V: TRBV13; D: -; DNA: TGTGCCAGCAGCTTAGGTGGCGGAAACACCGGGGAGCTGTTTTTT; CDR3: CASSLGGGNTGELFF
J: TRBJ1-2; size: -; V: TRBV6-6; D: -; DNA: TGTGCCAGCAGTCAGGGGCGGTGGGATGGCTACACCTTC; CDR3: CASSQGRWDGYTF
J: TRBJ2-7; size: -; V: TRBV29-1; D: TRBD2; DNA: TGCAGCGTTGGGGGCCGGTCGGGAGGCCCCTACGAGCAGTACTTC; CDR3: CSVGGRSGGPYEQYF
J: TRBJ2-5; size: -; V: TRBV7-2; D: TRBD2; DNA: TGTGCCAGCAGCTTAGCGTGGGGGGGGGTGTCAAGAGAGACCCAGTACTTC; CDR3: CASSLAWGGVSRETQYF
J: TRBJ2-5; size: -; V: TRBV6-5; D: -; DNA: TGTGCCAGCAGACGAGACGGGGGAAAAGAGACCCAGTACTTC; CDR3: CASRRDGGKETQYF
J: TRBJ1-1; size: -; V: TRBV6-1; D: -; DNA: TGTGCCAGCAGTGAATCCCTATACGGAGCTTTCTTT; CDR3: CASSESLYGAFF
J: TRBJ2-7; size: -; V: TRBV14; D: -; DNA: TGTGCCAGCAGCCAAGATGGTATAGGGACGGCCTACGAGCAGTACTTC; CDR3: CASSQDGIGTAYEQYF
J: TRBJ2-7; size: -; V: TRBV28; D: TRBD1; DNA: TGTGCCAGCAGTTGGGGACAGTACGAGCAGTACTTC; CDR3: CASSWGQYEQYF
J: TRBJ2-7; size: -; V: TRBV30; D: -; DNA: TGTGCCTGGAGTGTACACGGCTACGAGCAGTACTTC; CDR3: CAWSVHGYEQYF
J: TRBJ2-5; size: -; V: TRBV15; D: -; DNA: TGTGCCACCAGCAGAGCGGCAGGTCAAGAGACCCAGTACTTC; CDR3: CATSRAAGQETQYF
J: TRBJ2-7; size: -; V: TRBV4-3; D: -; DNA: TGCGCCAGCAGCCAAGATTCTGGGTACGCCGCCTACGAGCAGTACTTC; CDR3: CASSQDSGYAAYEQYF
J: TRBJ2-5; size: -; V: TRBV7-2; D: -; DNA: TGTGCCAGCAGCTTAGTTTTGGAGACCCAGTACTTC; CDR3: CASSLVLETQYF
J: TRBJ2-7; size: -; V: TRBV7-9; D: -; DNA: TGTGCCAGCAGCTCTAAGGGTCCCTACGAGCAGTACTTC; CDR3: CASSSKGPYEQYF
J: TRBJ1-2; size: -; V: TRBV18; D: -; DNA: TGTGCCAGCTCTCCTTCGTCAGGACAGACCTCTGGTGGCTACACCTTC; CDR3: CASSPSSGQTSGGYTF
J: TRBJ1-1; size: -; V: TRBV28; D: -; DNA: TGTGCCAGCAGTTTATTAGTACAGGGTCTATCCGTTAACACTGAAGCTTTCTTT; CDR3: CASSLLVQGLSVNTEAFF